This entry lists 30 T cell receptor beta chains sequenced from one sample in a study of cytomegalovirus exposure and HLA in healthy donors. PCR employed 60 Vbeta and 13 Jbeta primers. The method was immunoSEQ multiplex PCR; TCRdb's version includes in-frame clones alone and lacks a portion of them. Seen here are roughly 190,000 clones, about 85% observed once, and the top ten hold around 4%. The material sequenced was PBMCs. These receptor sequences come from a man aged 50 or older in good health and CMV-seronegative.

This clone appeared a single time. This chain connects TRBV6-4 to TRBJ2-2; D possibly corresponds to TRBD1 (6 bases). V lost 3 bases and J 4 bases, leaving 6 bases between the germline ends. Per germline, CDR1 MRHNA and CDR2 SNTAGT. The CDR3 covers 13 residues. CDR3 in amino acids: CASSETGTGELFF. The CDR3 nucleotides are TGTGCCAGCAGTGAGACAGGCACCGGGGAGCTGTTTTTT.

The CDR3 reads CASSPSYNEQFF. DNA for the CDR3: TGTGCCAGCAGTCCATCCTACAATGAGCAGTTCTTC. The rearrangement uses TRBV6-5 and TRBJ2-1; D is undetermined. V was pared by 5 bases and J by 1 base, with 3 bases between. Germline loops: CDR1 MNHEY, CDR2 SVGAGI. The CDR3 totals 12 residues.

Notes on this clone: The sample carries other DNA sequences with the same CDR3. The V and J genes are TRBV5-6 and TRBJ1-5; no clear D gene. This CDR3 contains 15 residues. The germline V gene encodes CDR1 SGHDT and CDR2 YYEEEE. The V end lost 4 bases, the J end lost 0 bases, and 11 bases lay between the germline ends. CDR3 DNA: TGTGCCAGCAGCCCCCGAGGATATAGCAATCAGCCCCAGCATTTT. It encodes CASSPRGYSNQPQHF. Complete variable domain (other parts from reference TRBV5-6 and TRBJ1-5): DAGVTQSPTHLIKTRGQQVTLRCSPKSGHDTVSWYQQALGQGPQFIFQYYEEEERQRGNFPDRFSGHQFPNYSSELNVNALLLGDSALYLCASSPRGYSNQPQHFGDGTRLSIL.

This clone occurred once. V usage is TRBV28 and J usage is TRBJ1-4; 7 positions agree with TRBD1. The germline CDR1 and CDR2 sequences are MDHEN and SYDVKM. V shed 4 bases, J shed 3 bases, and the junction held 11 bases outside the gene matches. There are 17 residues in the CDR3. CDR3 sequence: CASSSLQGGAPNEKLFF. The CDR3 DNA is TGTGCCAGCAGTTCCCTCCAGGGGGGCGCTCCTAATGAAAAACTGTTTTTT.

The CDR3 DNA reads TGTGCCAGCAGCTTAGTTCCAGGGGAGGGTTTTAGTTACGAGCAGTACTTC. Translating gives CASSLVPGEGFSYEQYF. The V gene is TRBV7-9, the J gene TRBJ2-5; a weak D match, TRBD2 (7 bases). With the DNA end fitting TRBJ2-7 better, the J assignment may be wrong. Germline lookup yields CDR1 SEHNR and CDR2 FQNEAQ (reference sequence). This CDR3 spans 17 amino acids.

This clone was recorded once. V is TRBV9 and J is TRBJ2-3, with D maybe TRBD2 (7 bases). CDR1 and CDR2 from the germline V gene are SGDLS and YYNGEE. The CDR3 length is 15 residues. With 0 bases removed from V and 4 bases from J, the gap between germline ends came to 12 bases. Written as DNA, the CDR3 is TGTGCCAGCAGCGTAGTGGTCGGGGGGCCAGATACGCAGTATTTT. It is translated as CASSVVVGGPDTQYF.

This clone was picked up one time. This chain links TRBV30 with TRBJ1-2, with D perhaps matching TRBD1 (6 bases). Deletions cut 7 bases from V and 4 bases from J, with 13 bases between. The CDR3 is 12 residues long. Germline assignment: CDR1 GTSNPN and CDR2 SVGIG (reference sequence). The chain's CDR3 is CAFQGSGYGYTF. In DNA form, the CDR3 reads TGTGCCTTTCAGGGGTCCGGCTATGGCTACACCTTC.

This chain uses TRBV4-2 with TRBJ2-7; D uncertain. The ends were cut back, 0 bases at V and 7 bases at J, with 7 bases in the middle. The CDR3 spans 12 residues. Germline CDR1 LGHNA, CDR2 YNFKEQ. CDR3 protein: CASSQDVREQYF. The CDR3 region has the DNA TGTGCCAGCAGCCAAGATGTGCGGGAGCAGTACTTC.

This clone came up a few times. The rearrangement joins TRBV19 to TRBJ2-1, with a possible D match to TRBD1 (6 bases). The germline V gene has CDR1 LNHDA and CDR2 SQIVND (reference sequence). This CDR3 has 15 amino acids. The V gene lost 5 bases and the J gene lost 2 bases, with 13 bases spanning the gap. The CDR3 DNA sequence: TGTGCCAGTAGTTGGACAGTGGAAACCTACAATGAGCAGTTCTTC. Protein: CASSWTVETYNEQFF.

The chain is built from TRBV11-2 and TRBJ2-7, with 7 bases matching TRBD2. Looked up from germline, CDR1 is SGHAT and CDR2 is FQNNGV. CDR3 length equals 15 residues. After removal of 5 bases from V and 0 bases from J, the junction contained 7 bases not matched to a gene. CDR3 amino acids: CASSPGGRSSYEQYF. The CDR3 coding sequence is TGTGCCAGCAGCCCGGGGGGACGGAGCTCCTACGAGCAGTACTTC.

Comment on this clone: The junction differs from germline at one of its ends, possibly a read error. The chain carries TRBV7-6 and TRBJ1-2; 8 bases line up with TRBD1. The CDR3 contains 13 residues. CDR1 is SGHVS, CDR2 FNYEAQ, per germline. The chain's CDR3 is CVSSLQGAGGYTF. In DNA form, the CDR3 reads TGTGTCAGCAGCCTCCAGGGGGCTGGTGGCTACACCTTC.

V is TRBV19 and J is TRBJ2-2, with D perhaps TRBD2 (5 bases). The CDR3 consists of 15 residues. CDR1 is LNHDA and CDR2 is SQIVND in the germline V gene (reference sequence). V shed 1 base and J shed 4 bases, with 10 bases lying between them. The CDR3 spells CASSIGGRGTGELFF. DNA for the CDR3: TGTGCCAGTAGTATAGGGGGTCGGGGCACCGGGGAGCTGTTTTTT.

The chain has TRBV21-1 and TRBJ2-7; TRBD1 is the table's D call and was not checked against the DNA. TRBV21-1 counts as a pseudogene. The CDR3 consists of 16 residues. CDR3 sequence (DNA): TGTGCCAGCACCTCCTACCCGGCAGGGGCGACCTACGAGCAGTACTTC. Translating gives CASTSYPAGATYEQYF.

The sample holds many counts of this clone. The chain joins TRBV19 to TRBJ2-1; 9 positions agree with TRBD2. After removal of 7 bases from V and 5 bases from J, the junction contained 6 bases not matched to a gene. This CDR3 has 14 residues. Germline V gene sequence: CDR1 LNHDA, CDR2 SQIVND (reference sequence). In DNA form, the CDR3 reads TGTGCCAGTATGGGAACTAGCGGGCACAATGAGCAGTTCTTC. Its translation: CASMGTSGHNEQFF. Using reference TRBV19 and TRBJ2-1 for the parts outside the CDR3, the full variable domain is DGGITQSPKYLFRKEGQNVTLSCEQNLNHDAMYWYRQDPGQGLRLIYYSQIVNDFQKGDIAEGYSVSREKKESFPLTVTSAQKNPTAFYLCASMGTSGHNEQFFGPGTRLTVL.

The chain recombines TRBV5-1 with TRBJ1-1; D perhaps matches TRBD1 (5 bases). Trimming shortened V by 2 bases and J by 1 base, and 6 bases separated the two germline ends. The germline V gene has CDR1 SGHRS and CDR2 YFSETQ. The CDR3 is 13 residues long. In nucleotides, the CDR3 is TGCGCCAGCAGCTTACAGGAGAACACTGAAGCTTTCTTT. Its protein product is CASSLQENTEAFF.

The V gene is TRBV18, the J gene TRBJ1-1; 8 bases agree with TRBD1. The CDR3 runs 15 residues. Per germline, CDR1 KGHSH and CDR2 LQKENI. V lost 4 bases and J lost 3; bases outside the gene matches: 7. In DNA form, the CDR3 reads TGTGCCAGCTCACGGACGACAGGGGTGGACACTGAAGCTTTCTTT. Protein sequence: CASSRTTGVDTEAFF.

This clone appeared a few times. DNA for the CDR3: TGTGCCAGTAGTCTTTCCTTTTGGGACAGGAGAAATGGCTACACCTTC. This encodes CASSLSFWDRRNGYTF. The chain has TRBV19 and TRBJ1-2; 8 bases fit TRBD1. V was clipped by 5 bases and J by 6 bases; unmatched bases: 14. Germline CDR1 LNHDA, CDR2 SQIVND (reference sequence). The CDR3 sequence is 16 residues long. The complete variable domain, with remaining parts taken from reference TRBV19 and TRBJ1-2, reads DGGITQSPKYLFRKEGQNVTLSCEQNLNHDAMYWYRQDPGQGLRLIYYSQIVNDFQKGDIAEGYSVSREKKESFPLTVTSAQKNPTAFYLCASSLSFWDRRNGYTFGSGTRLTVV.

V is TRBV7-9 and J is TRBJ2-2; 8 positions match TRBD1. J gave up 4 bases and V 4 bases, and 5 bases lay outside the gene matches. The CDR3 is 15 residues long. Germline CDR1 and CDR2: SEHNR and FQNEAQ (reference sequence). DNA of the CDR3: TGTGCCAGCAGCTGGGACAGGATTATCACCGGGGAGCTGTTTTTT. Amino acid sequence: CASSWDRIITGELFF.

The CDR3 loop is CASSFSSSGNTIYF. DNA for the CDR3: TGTGCCAGCAGTTTCTCGAGCTCTGGAAACACCATATATTTT. The chain joins TRBV27 to TRBJ1-3; D gene uncertain. The V end was cut by 3 bases, the J end by 0 bases, with 6 bases between. The CDR3 totals 14 residues. Per the germline V gene, CDR1 is MNHEY and CDR2 is SMNVEV (reference sequence).

This clone was counted between two and nine times. The gene calls are TRBV2 and TRBJ1-1, with a tentative D call TRBD1 (5 bases). V lost 8 bases, J lost 1 base, and 11 bases lay in between. The V gene's germline CDR1 is SNHLY and CDR2 FYNNEI. The CDR3 sequence is 13 residues long. CDR3 DNA: TGTGCCAGCCTGGGGCAGTCGAACACTGAAGCTTTCTTT. It translates to CASLGQSNTEAFF.

This chain links TRBV4-2 with TRBJ2-2; the match to TRBD1 covers 8 bases. Germline assignment: CDR1 LGHNA and CDR2 YNFKEQ. V gave up 6 bases and J gave up 7 bases; unmatched junction bases: 10. CDR3 size: 15 residues. CDR3 bases: TGTGCCAGCAGAACAACAGGGGGTAGGGGCGGGGAGCTGTTTTTT. Protein: CASRTTGGRGGELFF.

V is TRBV11-3 and J is TRBJ2-3, with TRBD2 identical over 9 bases. The CDR3 runs to 16 residues. CDR1 SGHNT and CDR2 YENEEA come from the germline V gene. Germline trimming cut 0 bases from V and 4 bases from J; bases unmatched to any gene: 5. The chain's CDR3 is CASSLESAGGADTQYF. The CDR3 DNA follows: TGTGCCAGCAGCTTAGAATCGGCGGGGGGGGCAGATACGCAGTATTTT.

The chain joins TRBV4-3 to TRBJ2-2, with 9 bases aligning to TRBD2. J lost 2 bases, V lost 3 bases, and 7 bases had no gene match. Germline V gene sequence: CDR1 LGHNA, CDR2 YSLEER. The CDR3 has 17 residues. The CDR3, as DNA: TGCGCCAGCAGCCAGCCGGCGACTAGCGGAAACACCGGGGAGCTGTTTTTT. Amino acid sequence: CASSQPATSGNTGELFF.

This clone was counted once. The rearrangement links TRBV19 to TRBJ2-3; maybe TRBD2 (5 bases). Germline V gene lookup returns CDR1 LNHDA and CDR2 SQIVND (reference sequence). V was shortened by 0 bases and J by 3 bases, with 13 bases between the two germline ends. The CDR3 is 16 amino acids. This CDR3 is CASSIDRGTGTDTQYF. CDR3 sequence (DNA): TGTGCCAGTAGTATAGATCGCGGTACGGGGACAGATACGCAGTATTTT.

This chain uses TRBV11-2 with TRBJ2-1; D is undetermined. V was trimmed by 1 base and J by 6 bases, leaving 4 bases between them. CDR1 is SGHAT, CDR2 FQNNGV, per germline. This CDR3 spans 12 amino acids. In nucleotides, the CDR3 is TGTGCCAGCAGCTTAGTTAGCAATGAGCAGTTCTTC. Encoded protein: CASSLVSNEQFF.

The genes are TRBV29-1 and TRBJ2-3, with 9 bases identical to TRBD2. J gave up 3 bases and V 3 bases, and 10 bases lay outside the gene matches. Germline assignment: CDR1 SQVTM and CDR2 ANQGSEA. This CDR3 is built from 16 residues. This CDR3 reads CSVDSGGSQMTDTQYF. The CDR3 DNA follows: TGCAGCGTTGACAGCGGGGGGTCCCAAATGACAGATACGCAGTATTTT.

The chain is built from TRBV7-2 and TRBJ1-5; TRBD1 matches at 8 bases. V lost 4 bases and J lost 4; bases outside the gene matches: 0. The length of the CDR3 is 13 residues. From germline, CDR1 is SGHTA and CDR2 FQGNSA. The DNA of the CDR3 is TGTGCCAGCAGCTACAGGGGGAATCAGCCCCAGCATTTT. It yields the protein CASSYRGNQPQHF.

The chain has TRBV6-5 and TRBJ2-3; maybe TRBD2 (7 bases). The ends were cut back, 0 bases at V and 3 bases at J, with 10 bases in the middle. There are 15 residues in the CDR3. Germline CDR1 MNHEY, CDR2 SVGAGI. The CDR3 region is CASSYSQGGTDTQYF. CDR3 nucleotides: TGTGCCAGCAGTTACTCACAGGGAGGGACAGATACGCAGTATTTT.

V usage is TRBV7-9 and J usage is TRBJ2-5; 12 bases are shared with TRBD1. Germline V gene data show CDR1 as SEHNR and CDR2 as FQNEAQ (reference sequence). This CDR3 comprises 16 residues. Trimming removed 4 bases from V and 5 bases from J; junction bases left unmatched: 8. The CDR3 region is CASSSRDRGRRETQYF. The CDR3 DNA follows: TGTGCCAGCAGCTCACGGGACAGGGGGCGTAGGGAGACCCAGTACTTC.

This clone was observed a single time. At one of its ends the junction is not consistent with the germline gene, which may arise from a read error. The chain employs TRBV27 and TRBJ1-6; D is perhaps TRBD1 (6 bases). The CDR3 is made up of 16 amino acids. Looked up from germline, CDR1 is MNHEY and CDR2 is SMNVEV (reference sequence). CDR3 residues: CANSLFTGRSSSPLHF. CDR3 in DNA: TGTGCCAACAGTTTATTTACAGGGCGGTCTAGTTCACCCCTCCACTTT.